This TCR beta chain was recovered during a study of blood T cell repertoires in COVID-19. Overall study: Each recovered donor of Cohort 3 presented with two negative PCRs, clearance, or symptom resolution.

Trimming left V 6 bases short and J 0 bases short, with 11 bases between. The CDR3 extends over 14 amino acids. The germline CDR1 and CDR2 sequences are MNHEY and SVGAGI. TCRdb keeps only in-frame clones here, not all; method: immunoSEQ multiplex PCR. The sample lists under 400,000 clones; 80% to 90% were seen once. The cohort comprised adults aged about 18 to 90 years residing in around 25 US areas. Donors were grouped by their self-reported clinical history. This sequence was found in a man between 40 and 49 years old in a cohort exposed to, infected with or recovered from COVID-19 (not recorded which). The sequenced sample was PBMCs or T cells enriched from blood (not recorded which). The chain has TRBV6-5 and TRBJ1-2; the D gene is possibly TRBD1 (5 bases). CDR3 sequence: CASRPPTANYGYTF. The CDR3 DNA reads TGTGCCAGCAGACCTCCGACAGCTAACTATGGCTACACCTTC.